This T cell receptor beta chain is from a study of Graves' ophthalmopathy and Graves' hyperthyroidism. Scientists amplified the TCR beta CDR3 regions from RNA transcripts. In the first round, RT-PCR was carried out with HTBI primers, and a multiplex PCR formed the second round. TCRdb fed the multiplex PCR reads into MiXCR, producing one record per CDR3 protein. The sample shows 300,000 to 500,000 distinct CDR3 sequences, over 15% of them seen only once. This CDR3 comprises 16 residues. The J segment lost 5 bases and the V segment lost 5 bases, leaving 9 bases of the junction unmatched. Sequenced input: peripheral blood. The receptor's source is a woman under 30 with stable Graves' hyperthyroidism. The chain employs TRBV12-3 or TRBV12-4 and TRBJ2-5, with 12 positions matching TRBD2. CDR3 region: CASSRITGLAGETQYF. The CDR3 nucleotides are TGTGCCAGCAGTAGAATCACTGGACTAGCGGGGGAGACCCAGTACTTC.